The 26 T cell receptor beta chains below all came from one sample that was sequenced in a study of spatial heterogeneity in lung cancer. TCRdb re-analysed the 5' RACE reads in MiXCR, keeping a single row per CDR3 protein. The sample lists roughly 38,000 distinct CDR3 sequences; over 9.5% were seen once. Indicated time point: blood at routine non-recurrence follow-up after resection. The sequencing here drew on PBMCs, taken at follow-up. All receptors come from a female donor with early-stage non-small cell lung cancer.

CDR3 residues: CASSFGGSSGNTIYF. CDR3 bases: TGTGCCAGCAGTTTTGGGGGGTCCTCTGGAAACACCATATATTTT. The chain couples TRBV28 to TRBJ1-3; TRBD1 is a possible D gene (5 bases). CDR3 length: 15 residues. Germline V gene data show CDR1 as MDHEN and CDR2 as SYDVKM. V was cut by 3 bases and J by 0 bases, with 9 bases left in between.

The gene calls are TRBV5-1 and TRBJ2-5, with D perhaps matching TRBD1 or TRBD2 (5 bases each). Looked up from germline, CDR1 is SGHRS and CDR2 is YFSETQ. The V and J ends lost 4 bases and 1 base respectively, with 20 bases between them. This CDR3 contains 17 residues. The CDR3 DNA reads as TGCGCCAGCAGCCAACCCGCCGGGACGGCAATCCAAGAGACCCAGTACTTC. Its protein is CASSQPAGTAIQETQYF.

Many counts were recorded for this clonotype. This chain links TRBV28 with TRBJ2-4; D uncertain. Trimming shortened V by 3 bases and J by 0 bases, and 9 bases separated the two germline ends. CDR3 size: 15 residues. Germline CDR1 and CDR2: MDHEN and SYDVKM. The CDR3 DNA follows: TGTGCCAGCAGTTTTATGTGGGGAGCCAAAAACATTCAGTACTTC. It codes for CASSFMWGAKNIQYF.

In its sample, this clonotype was seen many times. The rearrangement uses TRBV27 and TRBJ1-5, with D maybe TRBD1 (5 bases). Per germline, CDR1 MNHEY and CDR2 SMNVEV (reference sequence). The CDR3 runs 16 residues. The V end lost 2 bases, the J end lost 0 bases, and 11 bases lay between the germline ends. The CDR3: CASSLGAAHSNQPQHF. CDR3 in DNA: TGTGCCAGCAGTTTAGGGGCAGCCCATAGCAATCAGCCCCAGCATTTT.

Note on this clonotype: A much larger clone differs from this one at a single base, so this may be a read error. CDR3 sequence (DNA): TGTGCCAACAGTTTAGCGCTCCGGCAGCCCCAGCATTTT. Protein: CANSLALRQPQHF. This chain uses TRBV12-3 or TRBV12-4 with TRBJ1-5; D uncertain. This CDR3 spans 13 amino acids.

In this sample, this clonotype turned up many times. This rearrangement joins TRBV4-1 to TRBJ2-7; weak D call: TRBD2 (7 bases). Germline CDR1 and CDR2: MGHRA and YSYEKL. V was shortened by 1 base and J by 6 bases, with 16 bases between the two germline ends. There are 15 residues in the CDR3. The DNA of the CDR3 is TGCGCCAGCAGCCAAGGCGGGGGCCTGCGCCTCGAGCAGTACTTC. Residues: CASSQGGGLRLEQYF.

This clonotype was observed many times. This sequence joins TRBV19 and TRBJ1-5; unclear D gene. V shed 8 bases and J shed 7 bases, with 21 bases lying between them. The CDR3 is made up of 15 amino acids. The germline CDR1 and CDR2 sequences are LNHDA and SQIVND (reference sequence). Here the CDR3 DNA reads TGTGCCAGTGCGGCGCTGGGTAAGGGAGAGCAGCCCCAGCATTTT. Residues: CASAALGKGEQPQHF.

Ten or more counts support this clonotype. The chain recombines TRBV7-2 with TRBJ2-3; TRBD2 agrees at 12 bases. This CDR3 has 15 amino acids. With 6 bases clipped from V and 3 bases from J, the junction kept 4 bases outside the gene matches. From germline, CDR1 is SGHTA and CDR2 FQGNSA. CDR3 sequence reads: CASRPSGGATDTQYF. DNA for the CDR3: TGTGCCAGCAGGCCTAGCGGGGGGGCAACAGATACGCAGTATTTT.

The CDR3 DNA reads as TGTGCCAGCAGCCAATATACAGGGATCGGGGAGCTGTTTTTT. Its protein is CASSQYTGIGELFF. The chain is built from TRBV2 and TRBJ2-2; D may be TRBD1 (6 bases). Trimming pared 6 bases from V and 7 bases from J, leaving 15 bases between. Per germline, CDR1 SNHLY and CDR2 FYNNEI. This CDR3 spans 14 amino acids. Variable domain in full (rest from reference TRBV2 and TRBJ2-2): EPEVTQTPSHQVTQMGQEVILRCVPISNHLYFYWYRQILGQKVEFLVSFYNNEISEKSEIFDDQFSVERPDGSNFTLKIRSTKLEDSAMYFCASSQYTGIGELFFGEGSRLTVL.

This chain joins TRBV5-1 and TRBJ2-5, with TRBD2 identical over 12 bases. Germline lookup yields CDR1 SGHRS and CDR2 YFSETQ. There are 14 residues in the CDR3. After removal of 6 bases from V and 1 base from J, the junction contained 1 base not matched to a gene. The CDR3 spells CASKTSGGQETQYF. CDR3 in DNA: TGCGCCAGCAAGACTAGCGGGGGCCAAGAGACCCAGTACTTC. Based on the CDR3 plus reference TRBV5-1 and TRBJ2-5, the full variable domain is KAGVTQTPRYLIKTRGQQVTLSCSPISGHRSVSWYQQTPGQGLQFLFEYFSETQRNKGNFPGRFSGRQFSNSRSEMNVSTLELGDSALYLCASKTSGGQETQYFGPGTRLLVL.

The gene calls are TRBV7-8 and TRBJ1-1, with D possibly matching TRBD1 (6 bases). The CDR3 runs 15 residues. Germline CDR1 is SGHVS and CDR2 is FQNEAQ. V was clipped by 4 bases and J by 5 bases, with 17 bases between them. The CDR3 DNA sequence: TGTGCCAGCAGCTCGACGTCGGGGGCCGGGACTGAAGCTTTCTTT. Protein product: CASSSTSGAGTEAFF.

The table lists this clonotype with many counts. The rearrangement links TRBV7-2 to TRBJ2-3; 11 bases agree with TRBD2. Germline values: CDR1 SGHTA, CDR2 FQGNSA. The CDR3 is 16 residues long. V gave up 5 bases and J gave up 2 bases; unmatched junction bases: 6. The chain's CDR3 is CASSVTSGGFTDTQYF. CDR3 coding DNA: TGTGCCAGCAGCGTCACTAGCGGGGGATTCACAGATACGCAGTATTTT.

This clonotype was detected a few times. V and J are TRBV6-2 or TRBV6-3 and TRBJ2-2; no firm D call. This CDR3 region has 13 residues. Trimming removed 5 bases at V and 3 bases at J, with 7 bases between. Per the germline V gene, CDR1 is MNHEY and CDR2 is SVGEGT. CDR3: CASSKQDTGELFF. CDR3 sequence (DNA): TGTGCCAGCAGTAAGCAAGACACCGGGGAGCTGTTTTTT.

This clonotype was observed at least ten times. The V call is TRBV29-1, the J call TRBJ2-3; D perhaps matches TRBD2 (6 bases). The V gene lost 3 bases and the J gene lost 11 bases, with 18 bases spanning the gap. Germline CDR1 and CDR2: SQVTM and ANQGSEA. The CDR3 covers 13 residues. Here the CDR3 DNA reads TGCAGCGTTGAGGCACGGGACTCGGGCTTGCAGTATTTT. Translating it yields CSVEARDSGLQYF.

CDR3 amino acids: CASGLPPGAPEAFF. In DNA, the CDR3 is TGTGCTAGTGGTTTGCCCCCCGGGGCCCCTGAAGCTTTCTTT. The chain links TRBV12-5 to TRBJ1-1; tentatively, D is TRBD1 (5 bases). This CDR3 spans 14 amino acids. Germline lookup yields CDR1 LGHNT and CDR2 FRNRAP. V was cut by 2 bases and J by 6 bases, with 13 bases left in between.

At least ten counts were recorded for this clonotype. V is TRBV7-6 and J is TRBJ1-5; D unclear. The germline CDR1 and CDR2 sequences are SGHVS and FNYEAQ. CDR3 size: 15 residues. Trimming pared 5 bases from V and 0 bases from J, leaving 11 bases between. In DNA, the CDR3 is TGTGCCAGCAGCCCCTTTATTGGTAGCAATCAGCCCCAGCATTTT. It specifies CASSPFIGSNQPQHF.

The chain uses TRBV7-8 and TRBJ2-3, with 8 positions matching TRBD2. J lost 2 bases, V lost 3 bases, and 7 bases had no gene match. The germline CDR1 and CDR2 sequences are SGHVS and FQNEAQ. The CDR3 loop spans 16 amino acids. The CDR3 protein is CASSFNSGGNTDTQYF. The CDR3, as DNA: TGTGCCAGCAGCTTTAACAGCGGGGGTAACACAGATACGCAGTATTTT.

The rearrangement uses TRBV7-8 and TRBJ1-1, with 7 bases lining up with TRBD1. The junction had 5 bases not matched to a gene; V was cut back by 1 base and J by 0 bases. Germline CDR1 and CDR2: SGHVS and FQNEAQ. The CDR3 covers 16 residues. CDR3 sequence reads: CASSLDTGQMNTEAFF. CDR3 in DNA: TGTGCCAGCAGCTTAGATACGGGACAGATGAACACTGAAGCTTTCTTT.

The rearrangement joins TRBV2 to TRBJ2-1; D is uncertain. Germline CDR1 reads SNHLY; CDR2 reads FYNNEI. The CDR3 is made up of 14 amino acids. Trimming pared 6 bases from V and 4 bases from J, leaving 13 bases between. DNA for the CDR3: TGTGCCAGCAGGCATGACCAGCCGTACAATGAGCAGTTCTTC. Protein sequence: CASRHDQPYNEQFF.

The CDR3 here is CASSRQNYGYTF. Written as DNA, the CDR3 is TGTGCCAGCAGTCGGCAGAACTATGGCTACACCTTC. The chain is built from TRBV25-1 and TRBJ1-2, with unresolved D. Trimming took off 5 bases at V and 2 bases at J, with 6 bases between the two ends. In germline, CDR1 is MGHDK, CDR2 SYGVNS. CDR3 length: 12 amino acids.

Ten or more counts support this clonotype. This rearrangement joins TRBV7-9 to TRBJ1-3; 8 nucleotides match TRBD1. CDR1 is SEHNR and CDR2 is FQNEAQ in the germline V gene (reference sequence). V gave up 5 bases and J gave up 2 bases; unmatched junction bases: 11. The CDR3 consists of 17 residues. CDR3: CASSASVGTGAGNTIYF. The CDR3, as DNA: TGTGCCAGCAGCGCGTCTGTTGGGACAGGCGCTGGAAACACCATATATTTT.

This chain joins TRBV5-5 and TRBJ2-1, with 11 bases lining up with TRBD1. V gave up 5 bases and J gave up 3 bases; unmatched junction bases: 4. This CDR3 has 15 amino acids. Germline CDR1 is SGHKS and CDR2 is YYEKEE (reference sequence). The CDR3 loop reads CASRKGQGGYNEQFF. The CDR3 DNA reads as TGTGCCAGCAGGAAGGGACAGGGGGGCTACAATGAGCAGTTCTTC.

This clonotype was recorded many times. The J gene is TRBJ2-7, the V gene TRBV3-1, with 9 bases aligning to TRBD2. CDR3 length: 15 amino acids. V was clipped by 3 bases and J by 1 base; unmatched bases: 4. CDR1 is LGHDT, CDR2 YNNKEL, per germline (reference sequence). CDR3 nucleotide sequence: TGTGCCAGCAGCCAGTATAGCGGGGGTTCCTACGAGCAGTACTTC. The encoded protein is CASSQYSGGSYEQYF.

This clonotype was counted at least ten times. The chain carries TRBV5-6 and TRBJ2-7, with D possibly TRBD1 on 6 matching bases. The CDR3 loop spans 14 amino acids. V was cut by 4 bases and J by 3 bases, with 14 bases left in between. CDR1 is SGHDT and CDR2 is YYEEEE in the germline V gene. The CDR3 sequence: CASSHRARIYEQYF. CDR3 coding DNA: TGTGCCAGCAGCCACAGGGCGAGAATCTACGAGCAGTACTTC.

In this sample, this clonotype turned up many times. The chain employs TRBV9 and TRBJ2-7, with D tentatively TRBD1 (5 bases). CDR3 size: 13 residues. In germline, CDR1 is SGDLS, CDR2 YYNGEE. V dropped 4 bases and J dropped 5 bases, with 13 bases sitting between them. In DNA, the CDR3 is TGTGCCAGCAGCCTGGGGCACAAAAACGAGCAGTACTTC. Protein product: CASSLGHKNEQYF.

This chain joins TRBV20-1 and TRBJ2-7; D may be TRBD1 (6 bases). The CDR3 has 12 residues. The germline V gene encodes CDR1 DFQATT and CDR2 SNEGSKA (reference sequence). In nucleotides, the CDR3 is TGCAGCTCGAGACAGGTTCTCGAAGAGCAGTACTTC. Translated, it gives CSSRQVLEEQYF.